Sequencing of this T cell receptor beta chain was carried out in a study of T cells in Graves' hyperthyroidism and ophthalmopathy. The study, taken as a whole, reports: Ophthalmopathy was distinguished from stable hyperthyroidism by 13 V-J signatures.

In this sample, this clonotype turned up many times. What it recognizes is unknown. The patients, who ranged from 18 to 65 in age, presented with newly diagnosed hyperthyroidism lasting under 2 months. Based on clinical symptoms, serum thyroxine and TRAb, thyroid ultrasound and orbital computed tomography, diagnoses were reached. PBMCs came from about 10 ml fresh peripheral blood. RNA transcripts provided the source from which TCR beta CDR3 regions were amplified. HTBI primers were used for first-round RT-PCR of the TCR CDR3. TCRdb reprocessed the multiplex PCR reads via MiXCR and lists one record per CDR3 protein. The sample lists about 560,000 distinct CDR3 sequences; around 15% were seen once. Germline V gives CDR1 SNHLY, CDR2 FYNNEI. Trimming stripped 3 bases from V and 5 bases from J, with 5 bases between. CDR3 length: 11 residues.

The chain combines TRBV2 with TRBJ2-7; no firm D call. This clonotype was obtained from a woman younger than 35 with Graves' hyperthyroidism. Specimen: blood. DNA of the CDR3: TGTGCCAGCAGTGATTGGGACGAGCAGTACTTC. Translation: CASSDWDEQYF. The complete variable domain, with remaining parts taken from reference TRBV2 and TRBJ2-7, reads EPEVTQTPSHQVTQMGQEVILRCVPISNHLYFYWYRQILGQKVEFLVSFYNNEISEKSEIFDDQFSVERPDGSNFTLKIRSTKLEDSAMYFCASSDWDEQYFGPGTRLTVT.